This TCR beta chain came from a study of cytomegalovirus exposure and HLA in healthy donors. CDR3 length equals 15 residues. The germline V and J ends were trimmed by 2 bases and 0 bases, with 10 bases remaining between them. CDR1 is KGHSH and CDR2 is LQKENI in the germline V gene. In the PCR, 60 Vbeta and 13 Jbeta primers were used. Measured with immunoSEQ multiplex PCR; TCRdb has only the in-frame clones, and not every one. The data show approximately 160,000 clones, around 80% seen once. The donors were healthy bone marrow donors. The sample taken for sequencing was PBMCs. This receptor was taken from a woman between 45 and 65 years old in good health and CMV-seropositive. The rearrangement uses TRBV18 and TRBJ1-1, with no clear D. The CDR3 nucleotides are TGTGCCAGCTCACCATCTTCCGGGTTGAACACTGAAGCTTTCTTT. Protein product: CASSPSSGLNTEAFF.